This entry lists 29 T cell receptor beta chains sequenced from one sample in a study of blood T cells in healthy people across ages. A second PCR, run for roughly 7 to 12 cycles, used a sample-barcoded 5' primer plus a J-beta primer mix. TCRdb ran MiXCR on the 5' RACE reads and lists one entry per CDR3 protein. This sample has about 800,000 distinct CDR3 sequences; around half occur once, and the top ten carry about a sixth. Sample: blood. The receptors shown here come from a man of 80 years or more in good health.

The chain has TRBV9 and TRBJ2-1; the D is unclear. Germline-derived CDR1 and CDR2 are SGDLS and YYNGEE. Trimming shortened V by 3 bases and J by 1 base, and 14 bases separated the two germline ends. The CDR3 sequence is 16 residues long. The CDR3 bases are TGTGCCAGCAGCGCAGGCCTCGAACGGTCCTACAATGAGCAGTTCTTC. As protein: CASSAGLERSYNEQFF.

At least ten counts were recorded for this clonotype. The chain links TRBV29-1 to TRBJ2-7, with 12 bases identical to TRBD2. Per the germline V gene, CDR1 is SQVTM and CDR2 is ANQGSEA. This CDR3 has 14 amino acids. The trim removed 3 bases at V and 5 bases at J, leaving 5 bases unmatched. CDR3 loop: CSVDLTSGSDEQYF. For the CDR3, the DNA is TGCAGCGTTGACCTGACTAGCGGGAGTGACGAGCAGTACTTC.

This clonotype was picked up a small number of times. This chain uses TRBV30 with TRBJ2-5; the D is unclear. TRBJ2-7 explains the end of the DNA better; the J call may be wrong. This CDR3 contains 12 residues. Germline values: CDR1 GTSNPN, CDR2 SVGIG (reference sequence). The CDR3 here is CAWSAGGYEQYF. CDR3 in DNA: TGTGCCTGGAGTGCCGGTGGGTACGAGCAGTACTTC.

Regarding this clonotype: A read error is possible here, since a much larger clone lies one base away. This chain uses TRBV12-3 or TRBV12-4 with TRBJ2-1, with D tentatively TRBD1 (5 bases). Trimming took 3 bases from V and 13 from J, leaving 16 bases between them. The length of the CDR3 is 13 residues. CDR3 bases: TGTGCCAGCAGTTTTAACAGGTTGGAGACCCAGTTCTTC. It translates to CASSFNRLETQFF.

The rearrangement links TRBV6-5 to TRBJ2-7, with 10 bases fitting TRBD2. The tail of the sequence fits TRBJ2-5 better, so the J call may be wrong. From germline, CDR1 is MNHEY and CDR2 SVGAGI. The CDR3 is 16 residues long. The CDR3 DNA reads as TGTGCCAGCAGTTACTCAGCGGGGGGGCCTATGGAGACCCAGTACTTC. Amino acids: CASSYSAGGPMETQYF.

V gene TRBV28 combines with J gene TRBJ2-5; a weak D match, TRBD1 (6 bases). CDR1 and CDR2 from the germline V gene are MDHEN and SYDVKM. The CDR3 spans 13 residues. V lost 6 bases to trimming and J lost 5 bases, with 13 bases between them. Written as DNA, the CDR3 is TGTGCCAGCAGCTATACAGGGAGCGAGACCCAGTACTTC. Translated: CASSYTGSETQYF.

This clonotype showed up just a few times. The gene calls are TRBV29-1 and TRBJ2-3, with D uncertain. Per the germline V gene, CDR1 is SQVTM and CDR2 is ANQGSEA. This CDR3 comprises 12 residues. Trimming removed 4 bases at V and 4 bases at J, with 9 bases between. The CDR3 DNA sequence: TGCAGCGTTGTCCCGGGTCCAGATACGCAGTATTTT. Translating it yields CSVVPGPDTQYF.

The chain joins TRBV29-1 to TRBJ2-1; TRBD2 agrees at 10 bases. Per germline, CDR1 SQVTM and CDR2 ANQGSEA. The CDR3 length is 13 residues. The CDR3 loop reads CSGLAGDYNEQFF. CDR3 nucleotide sequence: TGCAGTGGTCTAGCGGGAGACTACAATGAGCAGTTCTTC.

This clonotype appeared a few times. The J gene is TRBJ1-2, the V gene TRBV4-2; TRBD1 aligns across 7 bases. The CDR3 length is 14 residues. After removal of 0 bases from V and 5 bases from J, the junction contained 3 bases not matched to a gene. Germline V CDR1 and CDR2: LGHNA, YNFKEQ. This CDR3 is CASSQESRGYGYTF. The CDR3 DNA reads TGTGCCAGCAGCCAAGAGTCCAGGGGGTATGGCTACACCTTC.

This clonotype was seen a handful of times. The V and J genes are TRBV7-9 and TRBJ2-6; D not resolved. Germline CDR1 reads SEHNR; CDR2 reads FQNEAQ (reference sequence). Trimming took off 5 bases at V and 3 bases at J, with 20 bases between the two ends. The CDR3 is 18 amino acids. Here the CDR3 reads CASSQPDGWVDGANVLTF. DNA for the CDR3: TGTGCCAGCAGCCAACCGGACGGGTGGGTGGATGGGGCCAACGTCCTGACTTTC.

The chain carries TRBV29-1 and TRBJ1-1; tentatively, D is TRBD1 (6 bases). Germline CDR1 and CDR2: SQVTM and ANQGSEA. This CDR3 has 12 amino acids. The V end was cut by 5 bases, the J end by 7 bases, with 14 bases between. CDR3: CSVLLGGDEAFF. The CDR3 bases are TGCAGCGTTCTTCTCGGGGGCGATGAAGCTTTCTTT.

The chain combines TRBV2 with TRBJ2-7, with TRBD2 as a possible D gene (5 bases). Trimming cost V 4 bases and J 0 bases, with 13 bases left between them. From germline, CDR1 is SNHLY and CDR2 FYNNEI. CDR3 length equals 15 residues. CDR3 DNA sequence: TGTGCCAGCAGTGTAAGCCAGGAGGTCTCCTACGAGCAGTACTTC. Amino acid sequence: CASSVSQEVSYEQYF.

This clonotype was detected a few times. This chain connects TRBV12-3 or TRBV12-4 to TRBJ1-2; 9 nucleotides agree with TRBD1. V lost 3 bases and J lost 6; bases outside the gene matches: 14. CDR3 length: 17 residues. CDR3 sequence (DNA): TGTGCCAGCAGTTTGTCCGGGACAGGGTATGGAGTGGATGGCTACACCTTC. Translated, it gives CASSLSGTGYGVDGYTF.

The J gene is TRBJ2-5, the V gene TRBV5-5; the D call may be TRBD1 or TRBD2 (6 bases each). The DNA end lines up better with TRBJ2-1; the J call may be wrong. The germline gives CDR1 SGHKS, CDR2 YYEKEE (reference sequence). This CDR3 spans 14 amino acids. The CDR3 bases are TGTGCCAGCAGCTTTGGGGGGCCCCAAGAGACCCAGTTCTTC. Protein sequence: CASSFGGPQETQFF.

In nucleotides, the CDR3 is TGTGCCAGCAGCCCAACGACTAGCAATGATGAGCAGTACTTC. Amino acid sequence: CASSPTTSNDEQYF. This chain joins TRBV7-7 and TRBJ2-5, with 7 bases identical to TRBD2. This CDR3 is built from 14 residues. V shed 5 bases, J shed 11 bases, and the junction held 14 bases outside the gene matches. Germline V gives CDR1 SSHAT, CDR2 FNYEAQ (reference sequence).

This chain joins TRBV20-1 and TRBJ2-3; D remains unclear. Trimming removed 6 bases from V and 4 bases from J, with 17 bases in between. Germline V gives CDR1 DFQATT, CDR2 SNEGSKA (reference sequence). The CDR3 runs to 14 residues. CDR3 sequence: CSAPRGFSPDTQYF. The CDR3 DNA follows: TGCAGTGCCCCCCGCGGTTTTTCACCAGATACGCAGTATTTT.

The genes are TRBV20-1 and TRBJ2-5, with 12 bases lining up with TRBD2. The J call may be incorrect, as the DNA end agrees better with TRBJ2-7. Germline V CDR1 and CDR2: DFQATT, SNEGSKA (reference sequence). This CDR3 is 13 amino acids long. This CDR3 is CSARTSGRSEQYF. CDR3 sequence (DNA): TGCAGTGCTAGGACTAGCGGGAGATCCGAGCAGTACTTC.

The table lists this clonotype with a few counts. The chain uses TRBV23-1 and TRBJ2-7; the D is unclear. TRBV23-1 falls under the ORF class, with uncertain function. CDR3 length: 14 amino acids. Trimming stripped 10 bases from V and 0 bases from J, with 16 bases between. The CDR3 DNA is TGCGCCAACCCTCCCGGACGGTACTCCTACGAGCAGTACTTC. Amino acids: CANPPGRYSYEQYF.

Turning to this clonotype: The junction departs from the called germline gene at one end, perhaps through a read error. This chain uses TRBV27 with TRBJ2-6; 8 bases line up with TRBD1. The CDR3 extends over 17 amino acids. CDR1 is MNHEY, CDR2 SMNVEV, per germline (reference sequence). CDR3 sequence reads: CASSPGTGQAGVNVLTF. The CDR3 DNA sequence: TGTGCCAGCAGTCCGGGGACAGGTCAGGCTGGGGTCAACGTCCTGACTTTC. The full variable domain, in which reference TRBV27 and TRBJ2-6 provide the parts outside the CDR3, is EAQVTQNPRYLITVTGKKLTVTCSQNMNHEYMSWYRQDPGLGLRQIYYSMNVEVTDKGDVPEGYKVSRKEKRNFPLILESPSPNQTSLYFCASSPGTGQAGVNVLTFGAGSRLTVL.

The J gene is TRBJ2-7, the V gene TRBV7-3; the D gene is possibly TRBD2 (7 bases). Germline CDR1 SGHTA, CDR2 FQGTGA. This CDR3 contains 18 residues. V was cut by 4 bases and J by 6 bases, with 28 bases left in between. CDR3 sequence (DNA): TGTGCCAGCAGCTCGCGCTTAAGTGCGGGGGCCTCTAGTAGCGAGCAGTACTTC. Residues: CASSSRLSAGASSSEQYF. Looking up the rest from reference TRBV7-3 and TRBJ2-7 gives the full variable domain: GAGVSQTPSNKVTEKGKYVELRCDPISGHTALYWYRQSLGQGPEFLIYFQGTGAADDSGLPNDRFFAVRPEGSVSTLKIQRTERGDSAVYLCASSSRLSAGASSSEQYFGPGTRLTVT.

This chain connects TRBV4-2 to TRBJ2-1; 10 bases line up with TRBD2. CDR3 length: 19 amino acids. After removal of 4 bases from V and 3 bases from J, the junction contained 15 bases not matched to a gene. Germline CDR1 is LGHNA and CDR2 is YNFKEQ. CDR3 DNA sequence: TGTGCCAGCAGCCGACAAAGTGGGGCTCCTAGCGGGGGCTACAATGAGCAGTTCTTC. Protein sequence: CASSRQSGAPSGGYNEQFF.

This clonotype occurred many times. The chain couples TRBV20-1 to TRBJ2-7; 9 bases are shared with TRBD2. The CDR3 contains 16 residues. In germline, CDR1 is DFQATT, CDR2 SNEGSKA (reference sequence). The V gene end was trimmed by 1 base and the J gene end by 6 bases; junction bases not matched to a gene: 13. The CDR3 reads CSARGLAGPRASEQYF. The CDR3 bases are TGCAGTGCTAGAGGCCTAGCGGGACCCCGTGCGAGCGAGCAGTACTTC.

This clonotype was detected only a few times. The chain links TRBV20-1 to TRBJ2-7; no reliable D call. The V gene's germline CDR1 is DFQATT and CDR2 SNEGSKA (reference sequence). The CDR3 extends over 13 amino acids. V lost 6 bases to trimming and J lost 4 bases, with 16 bases between them. The CDR3 loop is CSAIRTRSYEQYF. The CDR3 DNA is TGCAGTGCCATCCGGACCCGTTCTTACGAGCAGTACTTC.

The chain has TRBV3-1 and TRBJ2-5; D not resolved. V was pared by 1 base and J by 5 bases, with 17 bases between. In germline, CDR1 is LGHDT, CDR2 YNNKEL (reference sequence). The CDR3 covers 16 residues. CDR3 nucleotides: TGTGCCAGCAGCCAAGTCAGCACATCGGACCGGGAGACCCAGTACTTC. Its translation is CASSQVSTSDRETQYF.

This clonotype was counted between two and nine times. This chain uses TRBV28 with TRBJ1-5; no clear D. The germline CDR1 and CDR2 sequences are MDHEN and SYDVKM. Trimming cost V 6 bases and J 4 bases, with 19 bases left between them. CDR3 length equals 16 residues. CDR3 sequence (DNA): TGTGCCAGCAGCACCGCTGGAGGGCAACTGAATCAGCCCCAGCATTTT. It encodes CASSTAGGQLNQPQHF.

This clonotype appeared a few times. The chain has TRBV28 and TRBJ2-7, with 9 bases lining up with TRBD1. Looked up from germline, CDR1 is MDHEN and CDR2 is SYDVKM. Unmatched junction bases numbered 7, after V lost 2 bases and J lost 5 bases. This CDR3 region has 15 residues. CDR3 amino acids: CASSLRGTGTNEQYF. As DNA, the CDR3 is TGTGCCAGCAGTTTAAGGGGGACAGGGACGAACGAGCAGTACTTC.

Concerning this clonotype itself: A read error is likely, as this CDR3 ends without the conserved phenylalanine or tryptophan. The J gene is TRBJ2-5, the V gene TRBV14; 7 bases fit TRBD2. J lost 9 bases, V lost 4 bases, and 11 bases had no gene match. Germline V CDR1 and CDR2: SGHDN, FVKESK. The CDR3 loop spans 14 amino acids. CDR3 loop: CASSRASGGGAQYL. The DNA of the CDR3 is TGTGCCAGCAGCCGTGCTAGCGGAGGAGGGGCCCAGTACCTC.

The chain employs TRBV4-2 and TRBJ2-3; 7 positions agree with TRBD1. The germline V gene has CDR1 LGHNA and CDR2 YNFKEQ. The CDR3 sequence is 14 residues long. Unmatched junction bases numbered 4, after V lost 3 bases and J lost 4 bases. The CDR3 loop reads CASSQGTDPDTQYF. The DNA for the CDR3 is TGTGCCAGCAGCCAGGGGACAGACCCAGATACGCAGTATTTT.

As for this clonotype: One junction end disagrees with the germline gene, perhaps due to a read error. The chain joins TRBV7-3 to TRBJ2-5; 11 bases map to TRBD1. The CDR3 has 14 amino acids. Germline assignment: CDR1 SGHTA and CDR2 FQGTGA. The CDR3 nucleotides are TGTGCCGGCAGCCGGGACAGGGGGAGAGGTGAGCAGTACTTC. It specifies CAGSRDRGRGEQYF.